The entry below gives a single T cell receptor (beta chain) sequence along with its context. The antigen is undetermined. The entry originates in a study of shared clonotypes between healthy human individuals. Findings and caveats of the study: Generally, estimated richness proved larger in naive subsets than it did in memory subsets.

The table came from immunoSEQ multiplex PCR; TCRdb's copy has only in-frame clones and leaves some out. The sample lists over 1.5 million clones, 95% to 99% occurring once. Every one of the donors was a Caucasian adult that lived in Nashville, Tennessee. This CDR3 spans 17 amino acids. V was pared by 3 bases and J by 3 bases, with 13 bases of the junction left unmatched. Germline V gene lookup returns CDR1 KGHSH and CDR2 LQKENI. The J gene is TRBJ2-7, the V gene TRBV18; 8 bases are a match to TRBD2. This receptor was taken from a young man in good health. The sample comprised naive CD4+ T cells sorted from blood. As to subset: CD45RA+ positively selected. CDR3 residues: CASSPRELAAGLYEQYF. CDR3 in DNA: TGTGCCAGCTCACCCAGAGAACTAGCGGCGGGTCTCTACGAGCAGTACTTC.